This section outlines one T cell receptor (beta chain) sequence together with its context. This PCR relied on a set of 60 Vbeta primers and 13 Jbeta primers. Authors' processing steps: In a later analysis, some 80 million unique TCR beta chains included roughly 11 million shared by two or more donors. Using immunoSEQ multiplex PCR, the repertoire was profiled, and TCRdb retains in-frame clones only, with some absent. V and J calls and clone size are those listed in that table; D and trimming were worked out from the DNA. This table has about 160,000 clones, roughly 70% appearing once. The sample belongs to a study of cytomegalovirus exposure and HLA in healthy donors. This CDR3 has 15 amino acids. V was clipped by 4 bases and J by 5 bases, with 18 bases between them. In germline, CDR1 is SGHDT, CDR2 YYEEEE.

The TCR comes from a woman aged 45-65 years in good health and CMV-seropositive. This chain uses TRBV5-6 with TRBJ1-1, with D perhaps matching TRBD1 (5 bases). The sequenced sample was PBMCs. The CDR3 region has the DNA TGTGCCAGCAGCCGTTATTGGGGGGGTGGTACTGAAGCTTTCTTT. The encoded protein is CASSRYWGGGTEAFF. Full variable domain (missing parts from reference TRBV5-6 and TRBJ1-1): DAGVTQSPTHLIKTRGQQVTLRCSPKSGHDTVSWYQQALGQGPQFIFQYYEEEERQRGNFPDRFSGHQFPNYSSELNVNALLLGDSALYLCASSRYWGGGTEAFFGQGTRLTVV.